This paragraph covers one TCR beta chain sequence. Recruitment covered 20 to 25 US areas and drew participants whose ages spanned about 18 to 90 years. All exposed participants met a person with COVID-19 within 2 weeks before entering the study. Germline CDR1 and CDR2: SNHLY and FYNNEI. The CDR3 length is 11 residues. V was cut by 6 bases and J by 3 bases, with 4 bases left in between. Data came from immunoSEQ multiplex PCR; TCRdb stores just in-frame clones and leaves some out. The sample shows fewer than 400,000 clones, less than 85% of them seen only once. The sample is drawn from a study of blood T cell repertoires in COVID-19.

What was sequenced was PBMCs or T cells enriched from blood (not recorded which). V gene TRBV2 combines with J gene TRBJ2-3; D gene unclear. This sequence originates from a woman younger than 45 who had been exposed to COVID-19. Here the CDR3 reads CASSTTDTQYF. CDR3 nucleotide sequence: TGTGCCAGCAGCACAACAGATACGCAGTATTTT.